The 2 T cell receptor beta chains below all came from one sample that was sequenced in a study of T cell responses to AZD1222 COVID-19 vaccine. Assay: immunoSEQ multiplex PCR; the TCRdb copy retains only in-frame clones and omits some. The data contain 150,000 or so clones, 92% of them singletons. The material was peripheral blood, obtained on day 0 of AZD1222 vaccination. Receptor source: an adult in good health.

The CDR3 DNA is TGTGCCAGCAGTTCAGGACAGGGGGATCAGCCCCAGCATTTT. Encoded protein: CASSSGQGDQPQHF. The genes are TRBV28 and TRBJ1-5; 10 bases line up with TRBD1. Looked up from germline, CDR1 is MDHEN and CDR2 is SYDVKM. This CDR3 region has 14 residues. The V segment lost 4 bases and the J segment 5 bases; nucleotides outside the gene matches: 2.

The chain employs TRBV15 and TRBJ1-5; D possibly corresponds to TRBD1 (6 bases). Germline CDR1 reads LNHNV; CDR2 reads YYDKDF (reference sequence). There are 16 residues in the CDR3. V was clipped by 0 bases and J by 6 bases, with 15 bases between them. In DNA form, the CDR3 reads TGTGCCACCAGCAGAGATCCCCCCAGGGGTGGTCAGCCCCAGCATTTT. This sequence encodes CATSRDPPRGGQPQHF.